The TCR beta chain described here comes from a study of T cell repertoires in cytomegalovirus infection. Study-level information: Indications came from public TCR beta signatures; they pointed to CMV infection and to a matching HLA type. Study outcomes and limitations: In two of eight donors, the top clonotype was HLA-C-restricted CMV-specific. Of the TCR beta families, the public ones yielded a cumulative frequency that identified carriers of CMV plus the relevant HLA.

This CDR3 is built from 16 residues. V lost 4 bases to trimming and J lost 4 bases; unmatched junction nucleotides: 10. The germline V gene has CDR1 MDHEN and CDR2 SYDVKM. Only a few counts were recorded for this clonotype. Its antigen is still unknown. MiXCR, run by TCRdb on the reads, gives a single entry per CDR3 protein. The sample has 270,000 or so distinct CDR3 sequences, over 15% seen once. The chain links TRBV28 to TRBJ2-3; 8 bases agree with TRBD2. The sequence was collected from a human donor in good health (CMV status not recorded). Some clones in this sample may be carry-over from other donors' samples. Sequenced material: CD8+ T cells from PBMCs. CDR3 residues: CASSWSAGDGADTQYF. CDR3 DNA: TGTGCCAGCAGTTGGTCAGCGGGGGACGGCGCAGATACGCAGTATTTT.